Following are 21 T cell receptor beta chains from one sample sequenced in a study of cytomegalovirus exposure and HLA in healthy donors. Primers included in the PCR were 60 Vbeta and 13 Jbeta primers. Repertoires were generated with immunoSEQ multiplex PCR, while TCRdb's copy carries only in-frame clones and drops some. Of over 150,000 clones in the sample, over 70% were seen once. The specimen was PBMCs. The origin of the receptors is a male donor in good health and CMV-seropositive.

This chain uses TRBV6-5 with TRBJ2-3; D might be TRBD2 (5 bases). The germline V gene encodes CDR1 MNHEY and CDR2 SVGAGI. This CDR3 comprises 13 residues. The V end lost 6 bases, the J end lost 4 bases, and 11 bases lay between the germline ends. CDR3 loop: CASRMTNSDTQYF. For the CDR3, the DNA is TGTGCCAGCAGAATGACTAACTCAGATACGCAGTATTTT.

The chain couples TRBV2 to TRBJ2-7, with TRBD1 as a possible D gene (5 bases). The germline gives CDR1 SNHLY, CDR2 FYNNEI. The CDR3 has 14 amino acids. The V gene lost 10 bases and the J gene lost 7 bases, with 23 bases spanning the gap. CDR3 DNA: TGTGCCACCCAAATTAAGGATAGGGGATCTGAGCAGTACTTC. Protein product: CATQIKDRGSEQYF.

The chain couples TRBV12-2 to TRBJ1-1. TRBV12-2 is designated a pseudogene. The CDR3 is made up of 15 amino acids. Here the CDR3 DNA reads TGTGCAAGTCGCTTAGAGGAGGGCAGGGTCACTGAAGCTTTCTTT. It translates to CASRLEEGRVTEAFF.

The chain employs TRBV7-9 and TRBJ1-1; tentative D call: TRBD1 (5 bases). CDR1 SEHNR and CDR2 FQNEAQ come from the germline V gene (reference sequence). V lost 4 bases, J lost 0 bases, and 18 bases lay in between. The CDR3 runs 17 residues. The CDR3 spells CASSSGQARVMNTEAFF. CDR3 sequence (DNA): TGTGCCAGCAGCTCAGGGCAGGCACGTGTGATGAACACTGAAGCTTTCTTT.

The chain carries TRBV2 and TRBJ2-7, with 8 positions matching TRBD1. V lost 3 bases to trimming and J lost 5 bases; unmatched junction nucleotides: 3. Germline V gene data show CDR1 as SNHLY and CDR2 as FYNNEI. This CDR3 has 13 amino acids. The CDR3 sequence: CASSDQGADEQYF. The CDR3 DNA reads as TGTGCCAGCAGTGACCAGGGGGCAGACGAGCAGTACTTC.

The chain is built from TRBV6-5 and TRBJ2-5; 10 bases are shared with TRBD1. The tail of the sequence fits TRBJ2-7 better, so the J call may be wrong. Germline CDR1 reads MNHEY; CDR2 reads SVGAGI. This CDR3 region has 15 residues. The CDR3 DNA sequence: TGTGCCAGCAGTTACTCGACAGGGGGCTGGTACGAGCAGTACTTC. Its protein is CASSYSTGGWYEQYF.

CDR3 region: CASSSSQGQRLFF. The CDR3 nucleotides are TGTGCCAGCAGCTCTAGTCAAGGACAGCGGCTGTTTTTT. The chain is built from TRBV7-9 and TRBJ2-2; a possible D gene is TRBD1 (6 bases). Germline CDR1 and CDR2: SEHNR and FQNEAQ (reference sequence). The V end lost 4 bases, the J end lost 13 bases, and 16 bases lay between the germline ends. The CDR3 length is 13 residues.

The rearrangement uses TRBV4-1 and TRBJ1-5, with D maybe TRBD1 (6 bases). CDR3 length equals 15 residues. The germline V and J ends were trimmed by 2 bases and 2 bases, with 10 bases remaining between them. In germline, CDR1 is MGHRA, CDR2 YSYEKL. This chain's CDR3 is CASSQTGIRNQPQHF. For the CDR3, the DNA is TGCGCCAGCAGCCAAACAGGGATACGCAATCAGCCCCAGCATTTT.

The chain combines TRBV6-6 with TRBJ2-3; 8 nucleotides match TRBD2. This CDR3 spans 15 amino acids. Germline values: CDR1 MNHNY, CDR2 SVGAGI (reference sequence). V lost 4 bases to trimming and J lost 4 bases; unmatched junction nucleotides: 7. CDR3: CASSFSGTRADTQYF. The CDR3 DNA follows: TGTGCCAGCAGTTTCTCCGGGACTAGGGCAGATACGCAGTATTTT.

The chain employs TRBV30 and TRBJ2-5; D gene ambiguous. The end of the DNA aligns better with TRBJ2-7, so the J call may be wrong. This CDR3 is 11 amino acids long. Germline CDR1 and CDR2: GTSNPN and SVGIG (reference sequence). CDR3 in amino acids: CAWSPSYEQYF. CDR3 in DNA: TGTGCCTGGAGCCCATCCTACGAGCAGTACTTC.

This clone was counted only a few times. The chain employs TRBV5-6 and TRBJ2-7; 8 bases map to TRBD1. This CDR3 is 12 amino acids long. The germline CDR1 and CDR2 sequences are SGHDT and YYEEEE. The junction had 3 bases not matched to a gene; V was cut back by 4 bases and J by 6 bases. The CDR3 reads CASSGQGSEQYF. The CDR3, as DNA: TGTGCCAGCAGCGGACAGGGCAGCGAGCAGTACTTC.

The chain uses TRBV5-1 and TRBJ1-2; D remains unclear. The CDR3 is made up of 15 amino acids. Deletions cut 4 bases from V and 8 bases from J, with 21 bases between. Germline V lookup: CDR1 SGHRS, CDR2 YFSETQ. The CDR3, as DNA: TGCGCCAGCAGCAGTTGGACTCGCACGACGGGAGGCTACACCTTC. Translated: CASSSWTRTTGGYTF. Drawing the rest from reference TRBV5-1 and TRBJ1-2, the complete variable domain is KAGVTQTPRYLIKTRGQQVTLSCSPISGHRSVSWYQQTPGQGLQFLFEYFSETQRNKGNFPGRFSGRQFSNSRSEMNVSTLELGDSALYLCASSSWTRTTGGYTFGSGTRLTVV.

The chain couples TRBV4-2 to TRBJ2-3, with D tentatively TRBD2 (5 bases). V was pared by 4 bases and J by 1 base, with 15 bases between. This CDR3 is built from 16 residues. Germline CDR1 is LGHNA and CDR2 is YNFKEQ. CDR3 sequence (DNA): TGTGCCAGCAGCCCCGACCCGCGGGCCGGCACAGATACGCAGTATTTT. Translated: CASSPDPRAGTDTQYF.

V gene TRBV10-3 combines with J gene TRBJ2-1, with 10 bases matching TRBD2. CDR3 length: 14 residues. CDR1 and CDR2 (germline): ENHRY, SYGVKD. J was trimmed by 4 bases and V by 10 bases; bases with no gene match: 7. The CDR3 DNA sequence: TGTGCCACCAAAGCGGGGGGGCCATACAATGAGCAGTTCTTC. It encodes CATKAGGPYNEQFF.

The chain carries TRBV9 and TRBJ1-3; D not certain. Trimming took 3 bases from V and 3 from J, leaving 7 bases between them. The CDR3 is 13 residues long. The germline V gene encodes CDR1 SGDLS and CDR2 YYNGEE. In nucleotides, the CDR3 is TGTGCCAGCAGCGGGAGTGGTGGAAACACCATATATTTT. Translated, it gives CASSGSGGNTIYF.

This chain connects TRBV19 to TRBJ1-2; possibly TRBD1 for D (6 bases). The germline V gene has CDR1 LNHDA and CDR2 SQIVND (reference sequence). This CDR3 comprises 12 residues. V gave up 7 bases and J gave up 2 bases, with 8 bases separating them. The DNA of the CDR3 is TGTGCCAGTAAGGGGGGGAACTATGGCTACACCTTC. Its translation is CASKGGNYGYTF. The variable domain in full, completed from reference TRBV19 and TRBJ1-2, reads DGGITQSPKYLFRKEGQNVTLSCEQNLNHDAMYWYRQDPGQGLRLIYYSQIVNDFQKGDIAEGYSVSREKKESFPLTVTSAQKNPTAFYLCASKGGNYGYTFGSGTRLTVV.

The V call is TRBV29-1, the J call TRBJ2-5, with D uncertain. This CDR3 has 11 amino acids. V dropped 3 bases and J dropped 3 bases, with 5 bases sitting between them. Germline-derived CDR1 and CDR2 are SQVTM and ANQGSEA. CDR3 protein: CSVDNKETQYF. The CDR3 DNA is TGCAGCGTTGATAACAAAGAGACCCAGTACTTC.

This clone was detected only a few times. The V call is TRBV2, the J call TRBJ1-5; D perhaps matches TRBD1 (5 bases). The CDR3 is 15 amino acids. CDR1 is SNHLY and CDR2 is FYNNEI in the germline V gene. Trimming took 4 bases from V and 6 from J, leaving 16 bases between them. CDR3 residues: CASSVRTGGAQPQHF. CDR3 bases: TGTGCCAGCAGTGTCCGGACTGGCGGGGCTCAGCCCCAGCATTTT. Filled out from reference TRBV2 and TRBJ1-5, the complete variable domain reads EPEVTQTPSHQVTQMGQEVILRCVPISNHLYFYWYRQILGQKVEFLVSFYNNEISEKSEIFDDQFSVERPDGSNFTLKIRSTKLEDSAMYFCASSVRTGGAQPQHFGDGTRLSIL.

The rearrangement uses TRBV7-6 and TRBJ1-3; D unresolved. The CDR3 totals 15 residues. With 5 bases removed from V and 4 bases from J, the gap between germline ends came to 15 bases. The germline gives CDR1 SGHVS, CDR2 FNYEAQ. Written as DNA, the CDR3 is TGTGCCAGCAGCCCACTCCAACTATCGGGAAACACCATATATTTT. It translates to CASSPLQLSGNTIYF. Using reference TRBV7-6 and TRBJ1-3 for the parts outside the CDR3, the full variable domain is GAGVSQSPRYKVTKRGQDVALRCDPISGHVSLYWYRQALGQGPEFLTYFNYEAQQDKSGLPNDRFSAERPEGSISTLTIQRTEQRDSAMYRCASSPLQLSGNTIYFGEGSWLTVV.

The chain joins TRBV5-1 to TRBJ1-3; unclear D gene. There are 16 residues in the CDR3. Germline CDR1 is SGHRS and CDR2 is YFSETQ. Trimming stripped 0 bases from V and 2 bases from J, with 12 bases between. Here the CDR3 reads CASSLEPGITGNTIYF. CDR3 sequence (DNA): TGCGCCAGCAGCTTGGAACCGGGAATTACTGGAAACACCATATATTTT.

This clone is a singleton in its sample. The rearrangement joins TRBV4-3 to TRBJ2-3, with D possibly matching TRBD1 (6 bases). Trimming cost V 0 bases and J 1 base, with 11 bases left between them. Per germline, CDR1 LGHNA and CDR2 YSLEER. The CDR3 loop spans 16 amino acids. The CDR3 DNA sequence: TGCGCCAGCAGCCAAGAGGTCAGGGGAGGCACAGATACGCAGTATTTT. Translated: CASSQEVRGGTDTQYF.